This is a list of T cell receptor beta chains from one sample in a study of STAT3 mutations in large granular lymphocyte leukemia. The repertoire was sequenced with immunoSEQ multiplex PCR; TCRdb's copy has only in-frame clones and lacks some. Seen here are about 15,000 clones, about 88% observed once, and the top ten hold around 33%. Specimen: peripheral blood mononuclear cells. The receptors derive from a man in his forties or fifties with T-cell large granular lymphocyte leukemia. Some clones in this sample may be carry-over from other donors' samples. CDR3s include the opening cysteine and the closing phenylalanine or tryptophan. D genes are given only for firm matches. The size entry is marked missing in some rows and otherwise reads once, few, many or a size class.

cdr3_nt | cdr3_aa | d_call | j_call | clone_size | v_call
TGTGCCTCCGGGGGACGGGACAGGGGATGTTATGGCTACACCTTC | CASGGRDRGCYGYTF | TRBD1 | TRBJ1-2 | NA | TRBV11-3
TGTGCCAGCAGGCCCGGGACAGGGATAATGAACTTC | CASRPGTGIMNF | TRBD1 | TRBJ2-4 | NA | TRBV25-1
TGTGCCAGCAGCTGGGACAGTAATTTTTCACCCCTCCACTTT | CASSWDSNFSPLHF | TRBD1 | TRBJ1-6 | NA | TRBV7-9
TGTGCCAGCAGCTTTGACAATCAGCCCCAGCATTTT | CASSFDNQPQHF | NA | TRBJ1-5 | once | TRBV7-2
TGTGCCAGCAGCTTTTCGGGACAGGGCTCCTACGAGCAGTACTTC | CASSFSGQGSYEQYF | TRBD1 | TRBJ2-7 | NA | TRBV7-2
TGTGCCAGCAGCCCCCTTATGAATCAGCCCCAGCATTTT | CASSPLMNQPQHF | NA | TRBJ1-5 | NA | TRBV27
TGCGCCAGCAGCCTCGACAGCGCCACTGAAGCTTTCTTT | CASSLDSATEAFF | NA | TRBJ1-1 | NA | TRBV5-1
TGTGCCAGCAGCTCCGGGACAGACTACAATGAGCAGTTCTTC | CASSSGTDYNEQFF | TRBD1 | TRBJ2-1 | NA | TRBV7-2
TGTGCCAGCAGCCCTACACTGGGAGATACGCAGTATTTT | CASSPTLGDTQYF | NA | TRBJ2-3 | NA | TRBV6-5
TGTGCCTGGAGTGGGGGACAGGGGGCAACTAATGAAAAACTGTTTTTT | CAWSGGQGATNEKLFF | TRBD1 | TRBJ1-4 | NA | TRBV30
TGTGCCAGCAGTGCCAGGACAGGGGGCTATGGCTACACCTTC | CASSARTGGYGYTF | TRBD1 | TRBJ1-2 | NA | TRBV6-1
TGTGCCAGCAGCGTATTGAGCGGCCCACGGTATGAGCAGTTCTTC | CASSVLSGPRYEQFF | NA | TRBJ2-1 | NA | TRBV9
TGTGCCAGCAGTTTCGGCGGGTTGAACACTGAAGCTTTCTTT | CASSFGGLNTEAFF | NA | TRBJ1-1 | NA | TRBV28
TGTGCCAGCAGTTACTCGAGCAGGAACACTGAAGCTTTCTTT | CASSYSSRNTEAFF | NA | TRBJ1-1 | NA | TRBV6-6
TGTGCCAGCAGCTTTTACAGCAGGAACACCGGGGAGCTGTTTTTT | CASSFYSRNTGELFF | NA | TRBJ2-2 | NA | TRBV7-9
TGTGCCAGCAGTGAACCTCCGGGACTAGTTGCCTACGAGCAGTACTTC | CASSEPPGLVAYEQYF | TRBD2 | TRBJ2-7 | NA | TRBV2
TGTGCCAGCTCACCACCGTGGGCAGGGGGTACCTATGGCTACACCTTC | CASSPPWAGGTYGYTF | TRBD1 | TRBJ1-2 | NA | TRBV18
TGCGCCAGCAGTAGTAACCTCAACACTGAAGCTTTCTTT | CASSSNLNTEAFF | NA | TRBJ1-1 | NA | TRBV10-2
TGTGCCAGCAGTTCTACCTTAGGGGGCTCCTACAATGAGCAGTTCTTC | CASSSTLGGSYNEQFF | NA | TRBJ2-1 | NA | TRBV7-9
TGTGCCAGCAGGACTCCGGGACAGGGAACCGGAAACACCATATATTTT | CASRTPGQGTGNTIYF | TRBD1 | TRBJ1-3 | NA | TRBV28
TGTGCCAGCAGGCTAGAAGGGACAGCATATGGCTACACCTTC | CASRLEGTAYGYTF | TRBD1 | TRBJ1-2 | NA | TRBV6-5
TGTGCCAGCAGCTCCCGGACTAGCGGGGCTTACACAGATACGCAGTATTTT | CASSSRTSGAYTDTQYF | TRBD2 | TRBJ2-3 | NA | TRBV13
TGTGCCAGCAGGGACAGGGCCGCCTACGAGCAGTACTTC | CASRDRAAYEQYF | TRBD1 | TRBJ2-7 | NA | TRBV6-5
TGTGCCAGCAGTCAATTTACTACAGGCTATGGCTACACCTTC | CASSQFTTGYGYTF | NA | TRBJ1-2 | once | TRBV6-5
TGCAGCGTTGAAGATCGAGCCAGGGGCTACGAGCAGTACTTC | CSVEDRARGYEQYF | NA | TRBJ2-7 | NA | TRBV29-1
TGCGCCAGCAGCCAAGAGTTTCACTACGAGCAGTACTTC | CASSQEFHYEQYF | NA | TRBJ2-7 | NA | TRBV4-1
TGTGCCAGCTCCCCTTCGGGGGGCGGACTGGGCGAGCAGTACTTC | CASSPSGGGLGEQYF | NA | TRBJ2-7 | NA | TRBV6-6
TGCGCCAGCAGCGCCCGGATACAGGGTCGGGACACTGAAGCTTTCTTT | CASSARIQGRDTEAFF | NA | TRBJ1-1 | NA | TRBV4-1
TGTGCCAGCAGCCCACAGGGAAGCAATGAGCAGTTCTTC | CASSPQGSNEQFF | NA | TRBJ2-1 | NA | TRBV7-9
TGTGCCAGCAGCGTAGACGGGGCCGGTCAGCCCCAGCATTTT | CASSVDGAGQPQHF | NA | TRBJ1-5 | NA | TRBV9
TGTGCCAGCAAGGTACGCCCGGGAAATTCACCCCTCCACTTT | CASKVRPGNSPLHF | NA | TRBJ1-6 | NA | TRBV27